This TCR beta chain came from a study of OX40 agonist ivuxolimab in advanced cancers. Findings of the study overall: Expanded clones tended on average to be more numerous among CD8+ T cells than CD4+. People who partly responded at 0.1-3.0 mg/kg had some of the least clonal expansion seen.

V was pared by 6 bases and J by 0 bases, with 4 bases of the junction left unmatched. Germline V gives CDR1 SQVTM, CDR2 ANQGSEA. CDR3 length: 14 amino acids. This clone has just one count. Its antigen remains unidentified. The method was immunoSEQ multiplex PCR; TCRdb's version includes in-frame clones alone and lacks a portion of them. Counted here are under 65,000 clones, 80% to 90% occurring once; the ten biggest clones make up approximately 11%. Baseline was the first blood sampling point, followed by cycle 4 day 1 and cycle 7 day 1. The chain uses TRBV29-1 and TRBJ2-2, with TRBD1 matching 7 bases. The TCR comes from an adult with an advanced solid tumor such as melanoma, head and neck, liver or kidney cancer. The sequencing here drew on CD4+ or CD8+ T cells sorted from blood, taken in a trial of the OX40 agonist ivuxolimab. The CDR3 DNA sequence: TGCAGCGTAGGACAGGCCGCGAACACCGGGGAGCTGTTTTTT. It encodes CSVGQAANTGELFF.